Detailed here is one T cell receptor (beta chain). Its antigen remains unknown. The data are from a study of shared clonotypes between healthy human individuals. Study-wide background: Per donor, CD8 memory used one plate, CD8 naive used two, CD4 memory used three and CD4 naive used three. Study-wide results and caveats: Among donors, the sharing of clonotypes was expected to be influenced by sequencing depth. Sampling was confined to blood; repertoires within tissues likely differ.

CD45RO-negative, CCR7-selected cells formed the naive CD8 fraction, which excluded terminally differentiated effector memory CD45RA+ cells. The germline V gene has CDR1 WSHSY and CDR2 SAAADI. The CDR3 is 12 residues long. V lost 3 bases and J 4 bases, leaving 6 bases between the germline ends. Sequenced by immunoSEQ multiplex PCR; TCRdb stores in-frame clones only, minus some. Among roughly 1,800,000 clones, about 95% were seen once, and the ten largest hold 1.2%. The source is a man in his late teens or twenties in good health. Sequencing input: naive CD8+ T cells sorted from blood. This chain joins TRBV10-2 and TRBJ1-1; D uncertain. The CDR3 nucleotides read TGCGCCAGCAGTGACGTGGGCACTGAAGCTTTCTTT. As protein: CASSDVGTEAFF.